This T cell receptor (beta chain) was identified in a study of early T cells in non-severe SARS-CoV-2 infection. Study in general: From unsorted whole blood, bulk RNA was sequenced, and the chains remained unpaired.

Many counts were recorded for this clonotype. CDR1 and CDR2 (germline): ENHRY, SYGVKD. The ends lost 6 bases at V and 6 bases at J; junction bases unmatched: 19. This CDR3 spans 18 amino acids. TCRdb itself ran the 5' RACE reads through MiXCR, one entry per CDR3 protein. The table has about 83,000 distinct CDR3 sequences, about 9.4% seen once. This TCR was sampled from an adult who was a healthcare worker with PCR-confirmed SARS-CoV-2 infection or an uninfected control (not recorded which). The V call is TRBV10-3, the J call TRBJ2-7; 11 positions match TRBD2. This specimen consisted of whole blood, obtained at baseline. The CDR3 region has the DNA TGTGCCATCAGCGAAATAGCGGGAGGGCCATCTAGGCCGGGCGAGCAGTACTTC. Encoded protein: CAISEIAGGPSRPGEQYF.